Presented here are 19 T cell receptor beta chains from one specimen sequenced in a study of blood T cells in healthy people across ages. A second PCR, run for roughly 7 to 11 cycles, used a sample-barcoded 5' primer plus a J-beta primer mix. TCRdb fed the 5' RACE reads into MiXCR, producing one record per CDR3 protein. The sample carries roughly 800,000 distinct CDR3 sequences, 20% to 30% recorded once. The same sample was also studied in work on T cells of mothers and their children.

Sequenced sample: blood. The receptors come from a boy younger than 18 in good health.

In its sample, this clonotype was seen a few times. This chain's CDR3 is CASSQDLAGRNTEAFF. For the CDR3, the DNA is TGCGCCAGCAGCCAAGATTTGGCAGGGCGGAACACTGAAGCTTTCTTT. The J gene is TRBJ1-1, the V gene TRBV4-3, with a weak D call TRBD1 (5 bases). Per the germline V gene, CDR1 is LGHNA and CDR2 is YSLEER. The CDR3 spans 16 residues. V shed 0 bases and J shed 1 base, with 12 bases lying between them.

This clonotype was found a few times. CDR3 protein: CATSDGTRNQPQHF. The CDR3 nucleotides read TGTGCCACCAGTGACGGTACACGCAATCAGCCCCAGCATTTT. This chain links TRBV24-1 with TRBJ1-5; D is uncertain. The CDR3 has 14 residues. The germline gives CDR1 KGHDR, CDR2 SFDVKD. V was pared by 4 bases and J by 2 bases, with 8 bases between.

For the CDR3, the DNA is TGTGCCAGCAGTTCTTTCGGACAGGGATCCCCCTACGAGCAGTACTTC. Translating gives CASSSFGQGSPYEQYF. The V call is TRBV12-3 or TRBV12-4, the J call TRBJ2-5; TRBD1 aligns across 8 bases. The DNA matches TRBJ2-7 better at its end, which makes the J call doubtful. The CDR3 contains 16 residues.

This clonotype was picked up a small number of times. Here the CDR3 reads CSASKAGGYEQYF. In DNA, the CDR3 is TGCAGTGCTAGCAAGGCGGGAGGTTACGAGCAGTACTTC. The chain employs TRBV20-1 and TRBJ2-5; TRBD2 matches at 8 bases. The J call may be faulty, since TRBJ2-7 better matches the DNA end. The V gene's germline CDR1 is DFQATT and CDR2 SNEGSKA (reference sequence). The CDR3 has 13 residues.

This clonotype has only a few counts. The chain has TRBV29-1 and TRBJ2-3; D remains unclear. Between the trimmed V and J ends, which lost 1 base and 8 bases, there was a span of 16 bases. The length of the CDR3 is 14 residues. Per germline, CDR1 SQVTM and CDR2 ANQGSEA. The CDR3, as DNA: TGCAGCGTTGAAGTTAGACGAACTGCCAGTACGCAGTATTTT. It specifies CSVEVRRTASTQYF.

The rearrangement uses TRBV20-1 and TRBJ2-5, with D perhaps TRBD2 (7 bases). The length of the CDR3 is 14 residues. V was shortened by 6 bases and J by 4 bases, with 18 bases between the two germline ends. The V gene's germline CDR1 is DFQATT and CDR2 SNEGSKA (reference sequence). Written as DNA, the CDR3 is TGCAGTGCCGTCCGGGGAGGGGGAGTAGAGACCCAGTACTTC. This gives the protein CSAVRGGGVETQYF.

V gene TRBV6-1 combines with J gene TRBJ2-6; D gene ambiguous. CDR3 length: 15 residues. With 4 bases removed from V and 1 base from J, the gap between germline ends came to 8 bases. From germline, CDR1 is MNHNS and CDR2 SASEGT. In nucleotides, the CDR3 is TGTGCCAGCAGTGCAATGGGGTCTGGGGCCAACGTCCTGACTTTC. It translates to CASSAMGSGANVLTF.

The J gene is TRBJ1-2, the V gene TRBV7-9, with 8 bases that match TRBD1. The CDR3 covers 15 residues. CDR1 is SEHNR and CDR2 is FQNEAQ in the germline V gene (reference sequence). Trimming took 5 bases from V and 7 from J; bases not matched to a gene: 12. In nucleotides, the CDR3 is TGTGCCAGCAGCGGCGGCAGGGGGCGCGGGTTTGGCTACACCTTC. Encoded protein: CASSGGRGRGFGYTF. Together with reference TRBV7-9 and TRBJ1-2, the CDR3 gives the full variable domain: DTGVSQNPRHKITKRGQNVTFRCDPISEHNRLYWYRQTLGQGPEFLTYFQNEAQLEKSRLLSDRFSAERPKGSFSTLEIQRTEQGDSAMYLCASSGGRGRGFGYTFGSGTRLTVV.

This clonotype came up a few times. Relative to the germline gene, one junction end is altered; a read error may explain this. This rearrangement joins TRBV9 to TRBJ2-5; 7 positions match TRBD2. The V gene's germline CDR1 is SGDLS and CDR2 YYNGEE. CDR3 length equals 16 residues. The CDR3 DNA reads TGTGCCAGCAGCAAGCAACCCCTAGCGGACCAAGAGACCCAGTACTTT. Translation: CASSKQPLADQETQYF. Complete variable domain (other parts from reference TRBV9 and TRBJ2-5): DSGVTQTPKHLITATGQRVTLRCSPRSGDLSVYWYQQSLDQGLQFLIQYYNGEERAKGNILERFSAQQFPDLHSELNLSSLELGDSALYFCASSKQPLADQETQYFGPGTRLLVL.

This clonotype has just one count. CDR3 loop: CSAINPGDEQFF. As DNA, the CDR3 is TGCAGTGCCATTAACCCCGGAGATGAGCAGTTCTTC. This chain uses TRBV20-1 with TRBJ2-1; no firm D call. The CDR3 extends over 12 amino acids. Trimming cost V 6 bases and J 8 bases, with 14 bases left between them. Germline CDR1 reads DFQATT; CDR2 reads SNEGSKA (reference sequence).

The rearrangement links TRBV4-1 to TRBJ2-2; D is uncertain. V was clipped by 1 base and J by 1 base, with 10 bases between them. CDR1 and CDR2 from the germline V gene are MGHRA and YSYEKL. This CDR3 contains 16 residues. Written as DNA, the CDR3 is TGCGCCAGCAGCCAAGTAATAGCTAAGAACACCGGGGAGCTGTTTTTT. Its protein product is CASSQVIAKNTGELFF.

Concerning this clonotype itself: The junction departs from germline at one end; a sequencing error may be responsible. This chain uses TRBV29-1 with TRBJ2-5; tentatively, D is TRBD1 (6 bases). Germline CDR1 is SQVTM and CDR2 is ANQGSEA. The CDR3 length is 13 residues. CDR3 in amino acids: CSVCRDNQETQCF. In DNA, the CDR3 is TGCAGCGTTTGTAGGGACAACCAAGAGACCCAGTGCTTC. The full variable domain, with the rest looked up from reference TRBV29-1 and TRBJ2-5, is SAVISQKPSRDICQRGTSLTIQCQVDSQVTMMFWYRQQPGQSLTLIATANQGSEATYESGFVIDKFPISRPNLTFSTLTVSNMSPEDSSIYLCSVCRDNQETQCFGPGTRLLVL.

The J gene is TRBJ2-5, the V gene TRBV6-2 or TRBV6-3; the D gene is possibly TRBD1 (7 bases). The V gene's germline CDR1 is MNHEY and CDR2 SVGEGT. Trimming removed 0 bases from V and 0 bases from J, with 23 bases in between. The CDR3 has 20 amino acids. The CDR3 nucleotides are TGTGCCAGCAGTTACTCGAGACAGGGAGGTTTCCATTGGTACCAAGAGACCCAGTACTTC. It yields the protein CASSYSRQGGFHWYQETQYF.

The chain recombines TRBV20-1 with TRBJ1-4; the match to TRBD1 covers 8 bases. The CDR3 is made up of 13 amino acids. V was pared by 6 bases and J by 8 bases, with 8 bases of the junction left unmatched. Germline V gene sequence: CDR1 DFQATT, CDR2 SNEGSKA (reference sequence). As DNA, the CDR3 is TGCAGTGCGAGGACAGGGTGGGGCGAAAAACTGTTTTTT. This translates into CSARTGWGEKLFF.

This clonotype came up a few times. The chain combines TRBV28 with TRBJ1-5; a possible D gene is TRBD1 (6 bases). Looked up from germline, CDR1 is MDHEN and CDR2 is SYDVKM. The CDR3 sequence is 14 residues long. V lost 6 bases and J 7 bases, leaving 16 bases between the germline ends. CDR3 amino acids: CASSLTGLWQPQHF. The CDR3 coding sequence is TGTGCCAGCAGCCTGACAGGCCTTTGGCAGCCCCAGCATTTT.

As concerns this clonotype: The junction shows a germline mismatch at one end, possibly a read error. The chain has TRBV4-1 and TRBJ2-1; D unresolved. Germline lookup yields CDR1 MGHRA and CDR2 YSYEKL. The CDR3 is 12 residues long. The chain's CDR3 is CASSQDRDEQLF. In DNA, the CDR3 is TGCGCCAGCAGCCAAGATCGCGATGAGCAGCTCTTC.

This clonotype has just a few counts. This rearrangement joins TRBV19 to TRBJ1-4; 9 bases match TRBD1. CDR1 is LNHDA and CDR2 is SQIVND in the germline V gene (reference sequence). The CDR3 sequence is 14 residues long. V was clipped by 6 bases and J by 5 bases; unmatched bases: 4. The CDR3 reads CASRMGQGNEKLFF. The CDR3 nucleotides are TGTGCCAGTAGAATGGGACAGGGCAATGAAAAACTGTTTTTT.

In this sample, this clonotype turned up once. The V gene is TRBV28, the J gene TRBJ1-4; no firm D call. CDR1 is MDHEN and CDR2 is SYDVKM in the germline V gene. Trimming pared 6 bases from V and 5 bases from J, leaving 13 bases between. CDR3 size: 14 residues. The CDR3 loop is CASRAGNLNEKLFF. CDR3 nucleotides: TGTGCCAGCAGGGCGGGAAACTTAAATGAAAAACTGTTTTTT.

This clonotype was seen a handful of times. The chain recombines TRBV19 with TRBJ2-1; TRBD2 matches 10 bases. The DNA end is a closer match to TRBJ2-7, so the J assignment may be wrong. Germline V gene lookup returns CDR1 LNHDA and CDR2 SQIVND (reference sequence). The CDR3 length is 15 residues. The CDR3: CASSVQAGGPYEQYF. CDR3 nucleotides: TGTGCCAGTAGTGTCCAAGCGGGAGGGCCTTACGAGCAGTACTTC.